This note documents a single T cell receptor (beta chain) sequence. The antigen remains unidentified. Sequence at one end of the junction differs from germline and may be a read error. The CDR3 consists of 15 residues. Germline loops: CDR1 SNHLY, CDR2 FYNNEI. Use of 60 Vbeta and 13 Jbeta primers characterized the PCR. This table comes from immunoSEQ multiplex PCR, and its TCRdb copy is limited to in-frame clones, with some not included. The table includes about 91,000 clones, around nine tenths detected once. This entry belongs to a study of cytomegalovirus exposure and HLA in healthy donors. Points from the study as a whole: A later analysis linked a missense variant in DCLRE1C to the trimming of TCR beta V and J genes. CMV antigen specificity was confirmed in vitro for a few CMV-associated chains. In an earlier analysis, in around 590 donors, most V segments appeared productive either ~87% or ~30% of the time.

The TCR comes from a man aged 25 to 40 in good health and CMV-seropositive. V is TRBV2 and J is TRBJ2-3; TRBD2 might be the D (6 bases). Sequencing was performed on PBMCs. The CDR3: CASSKARGGTDTQYF. The CDR3 coding sequence is TGTGCCAGCAGTAAAGCGCGGGGCGGAACAGATACGCAGTATTTT. The full variable domain, in which reference TRBV2 and TRBJ2-3 provide the parts outside the CDR3, is EPEVTQTPSHQVTQMGQEVILRCVPISNHLYFYWYRQILGQKVEFLVSFYNNEISEKSEIFDDQFSVERPDGSNFTLKIRSTKLEDSAMYFCASSKARGGTDTQYFGPGTRLTVL.